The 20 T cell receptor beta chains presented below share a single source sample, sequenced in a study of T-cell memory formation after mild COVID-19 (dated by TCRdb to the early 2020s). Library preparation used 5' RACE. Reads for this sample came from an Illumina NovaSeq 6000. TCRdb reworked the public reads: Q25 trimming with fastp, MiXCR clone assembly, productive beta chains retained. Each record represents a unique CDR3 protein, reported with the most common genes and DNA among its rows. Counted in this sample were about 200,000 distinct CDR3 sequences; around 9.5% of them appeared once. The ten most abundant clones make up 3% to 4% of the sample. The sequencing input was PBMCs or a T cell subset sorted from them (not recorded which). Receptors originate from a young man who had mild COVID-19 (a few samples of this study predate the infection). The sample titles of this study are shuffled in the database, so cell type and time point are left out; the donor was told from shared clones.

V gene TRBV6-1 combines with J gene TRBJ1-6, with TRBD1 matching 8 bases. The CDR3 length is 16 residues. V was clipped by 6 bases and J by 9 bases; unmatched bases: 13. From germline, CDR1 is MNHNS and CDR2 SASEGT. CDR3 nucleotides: TGTGCCAGCAGGGGAGGTACCCAGGGGGCGCTTTCACCCCTCCACTTT. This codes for CASRGGTQGALSPLHF.

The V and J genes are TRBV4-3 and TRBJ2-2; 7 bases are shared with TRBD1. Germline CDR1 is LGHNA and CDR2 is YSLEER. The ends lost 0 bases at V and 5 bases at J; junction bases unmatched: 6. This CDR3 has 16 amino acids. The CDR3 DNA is TGCGCCAGCAGCCAAGAAGGGGGCAGGGGTACCGGGGAGCTGTTTTTT. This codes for CASSQEGGRGTGELFF.

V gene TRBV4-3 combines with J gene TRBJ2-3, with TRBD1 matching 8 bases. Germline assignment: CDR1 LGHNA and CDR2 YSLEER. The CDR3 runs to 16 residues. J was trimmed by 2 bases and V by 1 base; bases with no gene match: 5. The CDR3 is CASSQGAQGATDTQYF. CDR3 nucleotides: TGCGCCAGCAGCCAAGGGGCGCAGGGGGCCACAGATACGCAGTATTTT.

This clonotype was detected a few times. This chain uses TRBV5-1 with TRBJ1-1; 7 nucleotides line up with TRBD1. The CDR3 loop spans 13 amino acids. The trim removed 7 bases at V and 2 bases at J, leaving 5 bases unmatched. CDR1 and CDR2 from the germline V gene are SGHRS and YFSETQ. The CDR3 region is CASLRDSNTEAFF. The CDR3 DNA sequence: TGCGCCAGCCTCCGGGACAGCAACACTGAAGCTTTCTTT.

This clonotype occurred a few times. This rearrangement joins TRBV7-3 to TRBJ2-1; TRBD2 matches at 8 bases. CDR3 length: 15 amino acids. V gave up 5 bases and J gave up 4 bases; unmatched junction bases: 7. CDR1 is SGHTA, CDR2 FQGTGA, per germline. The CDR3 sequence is CASSPNGGGYNEQFF. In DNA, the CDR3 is TGTGCCAGCAGCCCCAACGGGGGGGGGTACAATGAGCAGTTCTTC.

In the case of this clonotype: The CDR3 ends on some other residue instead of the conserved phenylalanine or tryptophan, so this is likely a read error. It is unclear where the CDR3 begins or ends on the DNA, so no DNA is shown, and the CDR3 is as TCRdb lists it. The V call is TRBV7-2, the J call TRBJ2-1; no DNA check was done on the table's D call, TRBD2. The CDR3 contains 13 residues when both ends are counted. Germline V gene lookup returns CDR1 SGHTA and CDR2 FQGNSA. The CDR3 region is CASSSGTCGLSSI.

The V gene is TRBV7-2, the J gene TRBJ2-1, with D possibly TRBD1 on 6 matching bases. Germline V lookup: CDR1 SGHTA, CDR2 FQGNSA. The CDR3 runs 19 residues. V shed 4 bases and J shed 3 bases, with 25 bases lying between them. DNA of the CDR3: TGTGCCAGCAGCTCCCCCGTGATCAGGGGCCCGGGCATCTACAATGAGCAGTTCTTC. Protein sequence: CASSSPVIRGPGIYNEQFF. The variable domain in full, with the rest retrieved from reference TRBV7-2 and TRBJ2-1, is GAGVSQSPSNKVTEKGKDVELRCDPISGHTALYWYRQSLGQGLEFLIYFQGNSAPDKSGLPSDRFSAERTGGSVSTLTIQRTQQEDSAVYLCASSSPVIRGPGIYNEQFFGPGTRLTVL.

The CDR3 loop is CSARYGSTDTQYF. CDR3 coding DNA: TGCAGTGCTAGATATGGTAGCACAGATACGCAGTATTTT. The rearrangement links TRBV20-1 to TRBJ2-3; D is uncertain. Trimming cost V 2 bases and J 0 bases, with 6 bases left between them. The CDR3 extends over 13 amino acids. Germline V gene lookup returns CDR1 DFQATT and CDR2 SNEGSKA (reference sequence).

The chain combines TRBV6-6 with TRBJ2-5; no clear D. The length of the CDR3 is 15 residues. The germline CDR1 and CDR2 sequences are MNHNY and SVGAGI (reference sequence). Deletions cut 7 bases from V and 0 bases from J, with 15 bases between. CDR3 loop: CASTRSHQYQETQYF. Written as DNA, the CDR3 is TGTGCCAGCACCCGGTCCCACCAGTACCAAGAGACCCAGTACTTC.

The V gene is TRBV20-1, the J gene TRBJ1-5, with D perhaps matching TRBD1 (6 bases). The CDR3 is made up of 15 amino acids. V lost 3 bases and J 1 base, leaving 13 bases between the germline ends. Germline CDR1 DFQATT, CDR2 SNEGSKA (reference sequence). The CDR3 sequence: CSASRPDRSNQPQHF. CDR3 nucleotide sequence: TGCAGTGCTAGTCGTCCGGACAGAAGCAATCAGCCCCAGCATTTT.

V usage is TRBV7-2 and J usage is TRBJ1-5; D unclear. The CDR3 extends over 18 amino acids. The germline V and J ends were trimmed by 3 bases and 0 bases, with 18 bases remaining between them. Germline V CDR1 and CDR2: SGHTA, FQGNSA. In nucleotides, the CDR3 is TGTGCCAGCAGCTTTCGTCATTTCGGTGGCCGTAGCAATCAGCCCCAGCATTTT. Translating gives CASSFRHFGGRSNQPQHF.

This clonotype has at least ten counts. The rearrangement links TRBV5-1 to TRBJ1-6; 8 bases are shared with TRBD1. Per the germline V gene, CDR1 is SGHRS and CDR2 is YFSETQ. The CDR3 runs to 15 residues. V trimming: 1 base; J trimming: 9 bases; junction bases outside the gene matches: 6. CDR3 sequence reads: CASSLQGASISPLHF. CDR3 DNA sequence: TGCGCCAGCAGCTTGCAGGGGGCCTCAATTTCACCCCTCCACTTT.

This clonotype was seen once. CDR3 nucleotides: TGTGCCAGCACCCAGGGAGGGGAGCTGTTTTTT. The encoded protein is CASTQGGELFF. V and J are TRBV6-2 or TRBV6-3 and TRBJ2-2; TRBD1 is a possible D gene (5 bases). Germline CDR1 reads MNHEY; CDR2 reads SVGEGT. Trimming removed 7 bases at V and 8 bases at J, with 8 bases between. This CDR3 is 11 amino acids long.

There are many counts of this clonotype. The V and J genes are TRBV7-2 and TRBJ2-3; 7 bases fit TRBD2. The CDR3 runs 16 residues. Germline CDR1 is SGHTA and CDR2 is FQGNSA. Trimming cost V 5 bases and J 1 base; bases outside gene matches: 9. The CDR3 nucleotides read TGTGCCAGCAGCAGGAGGCGGGGGTATCGCACAGATACGCAGTATTTT. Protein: CASSRRRGYRTDTQYF.

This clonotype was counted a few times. CDR3 residues: CASSQVFARNPYSSSGNTIYF. The CDR3 nucleotides read TGCGCCAGCAGCCAAGTATTCGCCAGAAACCCCTATTCCAGCTCTGGAAACACCATATATTTT. The chain combines TRBV4-1 with TRBJ1-3; D is unclear. Trimming took off 1 base at V and 0 bases at J, with 25 bases between the two ends. The V gene's germline CDR1 is MGHRA and CDR2 YSYEKL. The CDR3 is 21 amino acids.

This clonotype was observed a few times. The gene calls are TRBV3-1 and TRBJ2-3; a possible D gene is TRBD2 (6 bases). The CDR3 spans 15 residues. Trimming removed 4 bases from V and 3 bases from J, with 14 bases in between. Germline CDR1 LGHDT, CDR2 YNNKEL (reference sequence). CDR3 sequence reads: CASSLRDFHTDTQYF. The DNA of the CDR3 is TGTGCCAGCAGCCTCCGGGACTTCCATACAGATACGCAGTATTTT.

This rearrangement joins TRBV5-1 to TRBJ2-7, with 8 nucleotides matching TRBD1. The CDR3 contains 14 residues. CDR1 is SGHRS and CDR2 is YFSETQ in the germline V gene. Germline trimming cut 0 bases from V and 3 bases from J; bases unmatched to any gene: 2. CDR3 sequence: CASSLVGQGYEQYF. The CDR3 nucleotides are TGCGCCAGCAGCTTGGTAGGACAGGGCTACGAGCAGTACTTC.

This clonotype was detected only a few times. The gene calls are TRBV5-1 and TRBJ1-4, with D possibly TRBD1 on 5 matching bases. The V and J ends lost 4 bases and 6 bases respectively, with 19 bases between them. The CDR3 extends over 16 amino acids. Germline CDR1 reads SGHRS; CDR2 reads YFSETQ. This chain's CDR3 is CASSPAGVTEYEKLFF. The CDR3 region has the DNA TGCGCCAGCAGCCCGGCGGGGGTGACAGAGTATGAAAAACTGTTTTTT.

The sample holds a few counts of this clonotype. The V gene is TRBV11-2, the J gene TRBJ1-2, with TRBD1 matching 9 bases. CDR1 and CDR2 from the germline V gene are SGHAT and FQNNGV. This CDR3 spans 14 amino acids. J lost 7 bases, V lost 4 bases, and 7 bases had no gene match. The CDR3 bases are TGTGCCAGCAGCTCACCCCGGGACAGGGTTGGCTACACCTTC. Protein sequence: CASSSPRDRVGYTF.

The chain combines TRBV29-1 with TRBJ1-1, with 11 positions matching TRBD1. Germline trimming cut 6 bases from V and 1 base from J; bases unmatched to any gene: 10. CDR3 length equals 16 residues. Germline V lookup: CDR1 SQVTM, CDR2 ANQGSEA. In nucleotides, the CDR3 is TGCAGCGTCCCGGGACAGGGGGTCGTGGGGAACACTGAAGCTTTCTTT. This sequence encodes CSVPGQGVVGNTEAFF.